This T cell receptor beta chain stems from a study of vaccination effects on CD4 cells after COVID-19. TCRdb's table, derived via immunoSEQ multiplex PCR, lists solely in-frame clones and lacks some. The sample includes 30,000 to 35,000 clones, approximately 72% seen only once; the top ten take about 7.1%. Culturing for about 10 days preceded CD4+ T cell isolation. A PCR test confirmed that the person had SARS-CoV-2 infection between March and December 2020. The participants, recipients of two vaccine doses, got either BNT162b2 or mRNA-1273. With regard to this clone: Its target is unknown.

The material sequenced was CD4+ T cells from PBMCs cultured without peptide, taken after COVID-19 vaccination. The TCR comes from a human donor who had a prior SARS-CoV-2 infection.

The CDR3 coding sequence is TGTGCCAGCAGTGACTCGGAGGGAGGGCCAGATACGCAGTATTTT. Residues: CASSDSEGGPDTQYF. The V and J genes are TRBV6-4 and TRBJ2-3; 7 bases are a match to TRBD2. The junction had 4 bases not matched to a gene; V was cut back by 0 bases and J by 4 bases. This CDR3 spans 15 amino acids. The germline V gene encodes CDR1 MRHNA and CDR2 SNTAGT.